The 26 T cell receptor beta chains below come from one sample, sequenced in a study of T cells in Graves' hyperthyroidism and ophthalmopathy. The investigators amplified TCR beta CDR3 regions from RNA transcripts. First-round RT-PCR of the TCR CDR3 relied on the HTBI primer set. Each CDR3 protein gets one entry after TCRdb re-called the multiplex PCR reads with MiXCR. The sample holds around 270,000 distinct CDR3 sequences, approximately 18% seen once. The sequencing input was blood. The origin of the receptors is a man in his fifties with Graves' ophthalmopathy.

This clonotype was counted only a few times. The V call is TRBV4-1, the J call TRBJ1-1; no definite D call. The CDR3 contains 13 residues. Between the trimmed V and J ends, which lost 3 bases and 6 bases, there was a span of 11 bases. CDR1 is MGHRA and CDR2 is YSYEKL in the germline V gene. In DNA, the CDR3 is TGCGCCAGCAGCCAGTCGGATTGGGCTGAAGCTTTCTTT. Amino acids: CASSQSDWAEAFF.

This clonotype appeared many times. CDR3 nucleotides: TGTGCCAGCAGTACCGGGACAGGACATAGCACAGATACGCAGTATTTT. This codes for CASSTGTGHSTDTQYF. The chain has TRBV12-3 or TRBV12-4 and TRBJ2-3, with 8 bases lining up with TRBD1. V trimming: 5 bases; J trimming: 0 bases; junction bases outside the gene matches: 7. CDR3 length: 16 amino acids.

The chain has TRBV19 and TRBJ2-7; TRBD2 aligns across 9 bases. CDR3 length: 15 amino acids. CDR1 and CDR2 (germline): LNHDA, SQIVND (reference sequence). The V gene end was trimmed by 5 bases and the J gene end by 1 base; junction bases not matched to a gene: 6. The CDR3: CASSLRTSESYEQYF. CDR3 bases: TGTGCCAGTAGTCTTCGGACTAGCGAGTCCTACGAGCAGTACTTC.

As DNA, the CDR3 is TGTGCCAGCAGTGAAGGGGCCGGGGGACGGAAAGCTTTCTTT. Protein: CASSEGAGGRKAFF. The V call is TRBV6-4, the J call TRBJ1-1; maybe TRBD1 (5 bases). Looked up from germline, CDR1 is MRHNA and CDR2 is SNTAGT. There are 14 residues in the CDR3. Trimming left V 3 bases short and J 9 bases short, with 17 bases between.

This clonotype occurred many times. V is TRBV20-1 and J is TRBJ2-3, with unresolved D. The CDR3 covers 11 residues. Germline CDR1 and CDR2: DFQATT and SNEGSKA (reference sequence). The V end lost 5 bases, the J end lost 7 bases, and 10 bases lay between the germline ends. CDR3 amino acids: CSAPTVNTQYF. CDR3 nucleotides: TGCAGTGCTCCGACGGTGAATACGCAGTATTTT.

The chain employs TRBV20-1 and TRBJ2-1, with 11 bases that match TRBD2. After removal of 0 bases from V and 5 bases from J, the junction contained 6 bases not matched to a gene. Germline assignment: CDR1 DFQATT and CDR2 SNEGSKA (reference sequence). The CDR3 sequence is 16 residues long. The CDR3 sequence: CSARELGSGRDNEQFF. CDR3 nucleotide sequence: TGCAGTGCTAGAGAATTAGGTAGCGGGAGGGACAATGAGCAGTTCTTC.

CDR3 amino acids: CSARPGLAGFEQYF. The DNA of the CDR3 is TGCAGTGCTAGACCGGGACTAGCGGGATTTGAGCAGTACTTC. The chain recombines TRBV20-1 with TRBJ2-7; 13 nucleotides agree with TRBD2. CDR1 is DFQATT, CDR2 SNEGSKA, per germline (reference sequence). J was trimmed by 7 bases and V by 2 bases; bases with no gene match: 5. This CDR3 is built from 14 residues.

This chain's CDR3 is CASRHLALSYEQYF. In DNA form, the CDR3 reads TGTGCCAGCCGACATCTAGCGCTATCCTACGAGCAGTACTTC. The chain employs TRBV6-4 and TRBJ2-7; perhaps TRBD2 as D (6 bases). This CDR3 spans 14 amino acids. V was pared by 8 bases and J by 1 base, with 15 bases between. From germline, CDR1 is MRHNA and CDR2 SNTAGT.

The chain combines TRBV7-6 with TRBJ2-1; TRBD1 agrees at 9 bases. Trimming at V came to 3 bases and at J to 10 bases, leaving 1 base not matched to a gene. Germline V gene data show CDR1 as SGHVS and CDR2 as FNYEAQ. The CDR3 spans 12 residues. CDR3 protein: CASSFGQGEQFF. Here the CDR3 DNA reads TGTGCCAGCAGCTTTGGACAGGGGGAGCAGTTCTTC.

The chain recombines TRBV7-8 with TRBJ1-1; D may be TRBD1 (6 bases). The CDR3 extends over 15 amino acids. The V end was cut by 3 bases, the J end by 1 base, with 12 bases between. Germline values: CDR1 SGHVS, CDR2 FQNEAQ. The DNA of the CDR3 is TGTGCCAGCAGCTTTTACAGGGCCGCGAACACTGAAGCTTTCTTT. Its translation is CASSFYRAANTEAFF.

The chain combines TRBV20-1 with TRBJ2-6; TRBD1 agrees at 8 bases. The V gene's germline CDR1 is DFQATT and CDR2 SNEGSKA (reference sequence). This CDR3 region has 16 residues. The J segment lost 0 bases and the V segment lost 2 bases, leaving 3 bases of the junction unmatched. CDR3 sequence: CSARPGQVSGANVLTF. CDR3 coding DNA: TGCAGTGCTAGACCGGGACAGGTCTCTGGGGCCAACGTCCTGACTTTC.

The genes are TRBV12-3 or TRBV12-4 and TRBJ2-7; tentative D call: TRBD2 (5 bases). V dropped 6 bases and J dropped 3 bases, with 9 bases sitting between them. The CDR3 consists of 12 residues. CDR3 nucleotides: TGTGCCAGCAGACTAGAAGTCTACGAGCAGTACTTC. Translation: CASRLEVYEQYF.

The rearrangement joins TRBV15 to TRBJ2-3; no firm D call. V shed 2 bases and J shed 2 bases, with 11 bases lying between them. From germline, CDR1 is LNHNV and CDR2 YYDKDF (reference sequence). The CDR3 sequence is 15 residues long. The CDR3 protein is CATSRSGALTDTQYF. In DNA form, the CDR3 reads TGTGCCACCAGCAGATCAGGAGCCCTCACAGATACGCAGTATTTT.

Details on this clonotype: The limits of the CDR3 on the DNA are not certain, so only TCRdb's listed CDR3 is given. This chain uses TRBV5-1 with TRBJ1-3; the table's D call, TRBD1, was not checked against the DNA. The CDR3 is 20 residues long, counting both termini. CDR1 is SGHRS and CDR2 is YFSETQ in the germline V gene. CDR3: CASRLTGSYEQYFGPDTIYF.

Remarks on this clonotype: At one end, the junction sequence differs from germline, possibly due to a read error. This sequence joins TRBV28 and TRBJ2-7; weak D call: TRBD2 (6 bases). This CDR3 comprises 15 residues. Germline CDR1 is MDHEN and CDR2 is SYDVKM. CDR3 residues: CASRSGTYISYEQHF. DNA of the CDR3: TGTGCCAGCAGGTCCGGGACTTACATCTCCTACGAGCAGCACTTC.

This clonotype was recorded many times. This chain links TRBV24-1 with TRBJ1-2; 7 positions agree with TRBD1. Trimming at V came to 3 bases and at J to 6 bases, leaving 3 bases not matched to a gene. The CDR3 has 13 residues. CDR1 and CDR2 (germline): KGHDR, SFDVKD. DNA for the CDR3: TGTGCCACCAGTGATCCACAGGGGAATGGCTACACCTTC. Protein: CATSDPQGNGYTF.

This clonotype was observed many times. The CDR3 protein is CASSFRRINTEAFF. The CDR3 DNA follows: TGTGCCAGCAGCTTCCGACGGATAAACACTGAAGCTTTCTTT. The rearrangement joins TRBV13 to TRBJ1-1, with D unresolved. This CDR3 has 14 amino acids. The germline V and J ends were trimmed by 3 bases and 2 bases, with 10 bases remaining between them. Germline CDR1 and CDR2: PRHDT and FYEKMQ (reference sequence).

This clonotype was found many times. V gene TRBV7-9 combines with J gene TRBJ1-5; TRBD1 is a possible D gene (5 bases). Between the trimmed V and J ends, which lost 5 bases and 11 bases, there was a span of 22 bases. The germline gives CDR1 SEHNR, CDR2 FQNEAQ (reference sequence). The CDR3 covers 15 residues. The CDR3 DNA sequence: TGTGCCAGCAGCAAAGAGGGGACGGTCAATCCGACCCAGCATTTT. Translated, it gives CASSKEGTVNPTQHF.

This chain links TRBV6-1 with TRBJ1-3; D perhaps matches TRBD1 (5 bases). With 5 bases removed from V and 3 bases from J, the gap between germline ends came to 17 bases. Germline lookup yields CDR1 MNHNS and CDR2 SASEGT. The CDR3 covers 16 residues. In DNA, the CDR3 is TGTGCCAGCAGTTCGAACCAGGGTTTGGTTGGAAACACCATATATTTT. It yields the protein CASSSNQGLVGNTIYF.

The CDR3 protein is CASSELAGLADYNEQFF. The CDR3 DNA reads TGTGCCAGCAGTGAACTAGCGGGACTAGCGGACTACAATGAGCAGTTCTTC. The V gene is TRBV2, the J gene TRBJ2-1; 11 bases map to TRBD2. V dropped 2 bases and J dropped 3; count of bases not matched to a gene: 6. There are 17 residues in the CDR3. CDR1 and CDR2 from the germline V gene are SNHLY and FYNNEI.

This clonotype occurred a few times. The chain couples TRBV18 to TRBJ1-5; D may be TRBD1 (5 bases). V shed 6 bases and J shed 1 base, with 10 bases lying between them. The CDR3 contains 14 residues. In germline, CDR1 is KGHSH, CDR2 LQKENI. The CDR3 coding sequence is TGTGCCAGCTCTACAGGACCCAGCAATCAGCCCCAGCATTTT. The encoded protein is CASSTGPSNQPQHF.

This clonotype is deemed medium-sized. The chain has TRBV20-1 and TRBJ2-5, with D perhaps TRBD2 (5 bases). CDR1 is DFQATT, CDR2 SNEGSKA, per germline (reference sequence). The CDR3 is made up of 16 amino acids. V dropped 0 bases and J dropped 4 bases, with 18 bases sitting between them. CDR3 sequence reads: CSARDDQRHSRETQYF. CDR3 in DNA: TGCAGTGCTAGAGACGATCAGCGGCACTCGCGAGAGACCCAGTACTTC.

The V call is TRBV28, the J call TRBJ1-5, with 7 nucleotides matching TRBD1. The J segment lost 6 bases and the V segment lost 6 bases, leaving 8 bases of the junction unmatched. The CDR3 has 14 residues. In germline, CDR1 is MDHEN, CDR2 SYDVKM. CDR3 coding DNA: TGTGCCAGCAGACCCGACAGGGAGTCTCAGCCCCAGCATTTT. Translated, it gives CASRPDRESQPQHF.

This clonotype was recorded a few times. CDR3 protein: CSANGLAGEETQYF. The CDR3 DNA reads as TGCAGTGCCAACGGACTAGCGGGAGAAGAGACCCAGTACTTC. The chain links TRBV20-1 to TRBJ2-5; 13 bases fit TRBD2. The CDR3 runs to 14 residues. The germline gives CDR1 DFQATT, CDR2 SNEGSKA (reference sequence). Trimming removed 6 bases from V and 3 bases from J; junction bases left unmatched: 4.

The chain joins TRBV4-1 to TRBJ2-3, with TRBD2 matching 9 bases. Germline CDR1 is MGHRA and CDR2 is YSYEKL. V was pared by 3 bases and J by 2 bases, with 3 bases of the junction left unmatched. The CDR3 has 15 residues. CDR3 in DNA: TGCGCCAGCAGCCAGACTAGCGGCTACACAGATACGCAGTATTTT. Protein: CASSQTSGYTDTQYF.

In this sample, this clonotype turned up a few times. The chain recombines TRBV5-5 with TRBJ2-7, with D possibly being TRBD1 or TRBD2 (5 bases each). Germline V gene lookup returns CDR1 SGHKS and CDR2 YYEKEE (reference sequence). The length of the CDR3 is 14 residues. V lost 2 bases to trimming and J lost 1 base, with 10 bases between them. CDR3 amino acids: CASSFIGGSYEQYF. The CDR3 bases are TGTGCCAGCAGCTTCATTGGGGGTTCCTACGAGCAGTACTTC.